This T cell receptor beta chain stems from a study of T-cell reconstitution after alpha-beta-depleted transplantation in children. Notes on the study in general: Reportedly, only several hundred clones from non-depleted graft cells drove alpha-beta T-cell counts at about two months.

The TCRbeta library incorporated unique molecular identifiers. TCRdb fed the PCR reads into MiXCR, producing one record per CDR3 protein. This table has approximately 110,000 distinct CDR3 sequences, roughly 23% appearing once. Points on this clonotype: Its antigen is still unknown.

Germline CDR1 and CDR2: DFQATT and SNEGSKA (reference sequence). V was trimmed by 3 bases and J by 0 bases, leaving 12 bases between them. The length of the CDR3 is 15 residues. This rearrangement joins TRBV20-1 to TRBJ1-5, with a weak D call TRBD1 (5 bases). The sequencing used PBMCs, mostly from graft donor cells, collected 180 days after TCRalphabeta/CD19-depleted stem cell transplant. The receptor's source is a male patient under 10 years old who had a stem cell transplant for chronic granulomatous disease, so the T cells may come from the graft donor. The CDR3 DNA reads TGCAGTGCTAGTCTTCGACAGCTTAGCAATCAGCCCCAGCATTTT. This encodes CSASLRQLSNQPQHF.